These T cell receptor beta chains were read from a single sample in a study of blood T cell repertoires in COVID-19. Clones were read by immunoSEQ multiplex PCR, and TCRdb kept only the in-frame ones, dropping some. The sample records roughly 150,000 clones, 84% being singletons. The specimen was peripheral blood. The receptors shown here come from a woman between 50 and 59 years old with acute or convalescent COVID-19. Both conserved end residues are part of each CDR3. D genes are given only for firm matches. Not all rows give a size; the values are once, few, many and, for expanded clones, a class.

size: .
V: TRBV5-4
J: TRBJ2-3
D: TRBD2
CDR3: CASSLASGQLTDTQYF
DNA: TGTGCCAGCAGCTTGGCTAGCGGGCAACTCACAGATACGCAGTATTTT

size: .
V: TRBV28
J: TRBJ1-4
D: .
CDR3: CASSLQGNEKLFF
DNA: TGTGCCAGCAGTTTGCAGGGGAATGAAAAACTGTTTTTT

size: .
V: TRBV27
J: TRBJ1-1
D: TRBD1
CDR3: CASSSRRRDRGLSGWTEAFF
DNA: TGTGCCAGCAGTTCACGTCGCCGGGACAGGGGTCTCTCCGGGTGGACTGAAGCTTTCTTT

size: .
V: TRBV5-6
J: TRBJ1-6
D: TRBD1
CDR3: CASSWDRGDSPLHF
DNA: TGTGCCAGCAGCTGGGACAGGGGGGATTCACCCCTCCACTTT

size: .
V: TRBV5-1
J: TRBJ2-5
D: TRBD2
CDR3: CASSSTSGGLQETQYF
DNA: TGCGCCAGCAGCTCGACTAGCGGGGGCCTCCAAGAGACCCAGTACTTC

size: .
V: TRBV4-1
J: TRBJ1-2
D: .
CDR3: CASRPGASTNYGYTF
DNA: TGCGCCAGCAGGCCGGGAGCCAGTACTAACTATGGCTACACCTTC

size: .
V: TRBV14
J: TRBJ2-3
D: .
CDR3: CASSHLTRTDTQYF
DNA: TGTGCCAGCAGCCATCTAACGCGCACAGATACGCAGTATTTT

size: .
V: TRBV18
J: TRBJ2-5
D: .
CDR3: CASSLEGMGGQYF
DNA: TGTGCCAGCTCCCTTGAAGGGATGGGGGGCCAGTACTTC

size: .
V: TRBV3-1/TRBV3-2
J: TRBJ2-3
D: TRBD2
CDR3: CASRSSGAGTDTQYF
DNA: TGTGCCAGCAGATCGAGCGGGGCTGGCACAGATACGCAGTATTTT

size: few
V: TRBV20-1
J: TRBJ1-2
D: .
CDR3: CSASHTSSSDYGYTF
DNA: TGCAGTGCTAGTCACACCTCGAGCAGCGACTATGGCTACACCTTC

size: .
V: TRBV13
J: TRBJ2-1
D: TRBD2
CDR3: CASSLAGGYNEQFF
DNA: TGTGCCAGCAGCTTAGCGGGGGGGTACAATGAGCAGTTCTTC

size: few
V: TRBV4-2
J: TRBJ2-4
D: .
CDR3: CASSQGPGRGIHIQYF
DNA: TGTGCCAGCAGCCAAGGCCCGGGCCGCGGGATACACATTCAGTACTTC

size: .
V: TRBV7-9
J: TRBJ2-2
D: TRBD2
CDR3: CASSFLGLANTGELFF
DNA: TGTGCCAGCAGCTTCTTGGGACTAGCGAACACCGGGGAGCTGTTTTTT

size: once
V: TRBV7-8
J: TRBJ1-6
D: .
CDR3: CASSATYSSYNSPLHF
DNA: TGTGCCAGCAGCGCCACTTATAGCTCCTATAATTCACCCCTCCACTTT

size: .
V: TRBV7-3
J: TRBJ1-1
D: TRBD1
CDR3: CASSRTGTGANAEAFF
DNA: TGTGCCAGCAGCCGAACCGGGACAGGGGCCAACGCTGAAGCTTTCTTT

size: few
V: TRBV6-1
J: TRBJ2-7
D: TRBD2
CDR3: CASSESPWASGDIREQYF
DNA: TGTGCCAGCAGTGAAAGCCCCTGGGCTAGCGGGGATATCCGCGAGCAGTACTTC

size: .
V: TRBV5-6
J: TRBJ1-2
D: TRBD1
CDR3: CASSLNGQGSNYGYTF
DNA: TGTGCCAGCAGCTTGAATGGACAGGGGTCTAACTATGGCTACACCTTC

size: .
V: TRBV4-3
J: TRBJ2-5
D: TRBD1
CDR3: CASSLELDREETQYF
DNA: TGCGCCAGCAGCCTGGAGCTCGACAGGGAAGAGACCCAGTACTTC

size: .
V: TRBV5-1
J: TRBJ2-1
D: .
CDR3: CASSAESGRYNEQFF
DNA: TGCGCCAGCAGCGCGGAAAGCGGGCGCTACAATGAGCAGTTCTTC

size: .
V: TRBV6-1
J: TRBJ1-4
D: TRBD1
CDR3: CASSEEGQVPNEKLFF
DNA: TGTGCCAGCAGTGAGGAGGGACAGGTCCCTAATGAAAAACTGTTTTTT

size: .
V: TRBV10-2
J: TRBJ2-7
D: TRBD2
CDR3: CASRGAGVYEQYF
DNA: TGCGCCAGCAGGGGTGCGGGGGTCTACGAGCAGTACTTC

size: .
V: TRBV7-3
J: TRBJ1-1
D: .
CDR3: CASSPDGPGSTEAFF
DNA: TGTGCCAGCAGCCCCGATGGCCCAGGGTCCACTGAAGCTTTCTTT

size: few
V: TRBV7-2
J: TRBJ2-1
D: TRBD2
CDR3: CASSLPTSGRADTEQFF
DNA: TGTGCCAGCAGCTTACCGACTAGCGGGAGGGCCGACACTGAGCAGTTCTTC

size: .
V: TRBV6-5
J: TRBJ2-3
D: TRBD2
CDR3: CASRLPSGVSDTQYF
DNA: TGTGCCAGCAGACTCCCTAGCGGGGTTTCAGATACGCAGTATTTT

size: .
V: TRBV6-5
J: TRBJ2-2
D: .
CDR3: CASFGWAGELFF
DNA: TGTGCCAGCTTCGGGTGGGCCGGGGAGCTGTTTTTT

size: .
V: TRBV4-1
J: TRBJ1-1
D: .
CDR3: CASSPYPPLGRTEAFF
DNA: TGCGCCAGCAGCCCGTACCCTCCGTTAGGGAGGACTGAAGCTTTCTTT

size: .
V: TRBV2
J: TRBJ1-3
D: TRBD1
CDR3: CASGDRGNTIYF
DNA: TGTGCCAGCGGCGACAGGGGTAACACCATATATTTT

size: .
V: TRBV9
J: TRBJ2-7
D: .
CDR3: CASSVDSISYEQYF
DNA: TGTGCCAGCAGCGTCGACTCGATCTCCTACGAGCAGTACTTC

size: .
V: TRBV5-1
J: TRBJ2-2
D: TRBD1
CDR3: CASSLTGTGVIGELFF
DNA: TGCGCCAGCAGCTTAACCGGGACAGGGGTTATCGGGGAGCTGTTTTTT

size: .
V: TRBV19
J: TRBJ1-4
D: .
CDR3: CASSIDISRANEKLFF
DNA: TGTGCCAGTAGTATCGACATCTCGAGGGCTAATGAAAAACTGTTTTTT

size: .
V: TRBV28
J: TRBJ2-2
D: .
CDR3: CASYSLFGSHTGELFF
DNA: TGTGCCAGCTACAGTTTGTTCGGGAGTCACACCGGGGAGCTGTTTTTT

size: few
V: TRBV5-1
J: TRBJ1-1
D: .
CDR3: CASSFPGTPEAFF
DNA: TGCGCCAGCAGCTTTCCGGGGACTCCTGAAGCTTTCTTT

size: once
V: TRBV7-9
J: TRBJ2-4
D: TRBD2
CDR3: CASSLTPGLAEGGNIQYF
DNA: TGTGCCAGCAGCTTAACACCGGGACTAGCGGAGGGGGGAAACATTCAGTACTTC

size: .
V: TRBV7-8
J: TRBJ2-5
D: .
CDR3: CASSRAARRETQYF
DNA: TGTGCCAGCAGCAGAGCTGCTCGGAGGGAGACCCAGTACTTC